Listed below are T cell receptor beta chains from one sample, sequenced in a study of shared clonotypes between healthy human individuals. Using immunoSEQ multiplex PCR, the repertoire was profiled, and TCRdb retains in-frame clones only, with some absent. In the table there are about 800,000 clones, 90% to 97% of which are singletons. The sequenced sample consisted of naive CD8+ T cells sorted from blood. These receptors all come from a man aged 25-40 years in good health. Both conserved end residues are part of each CDR3. The order of the fields is CDR3 protein, CDR3 DNA, V gene, D gene, clone size, J gene. The D gene is left open where the match is weak. Where a row states a size, it is once, few, many or the class of an expanded clone; other rows omit it.

CDR3: CASSPHTEAFF
DNA: TGTGCCAGCAGCCCCCACACTGAAGCTTTCTTT
V: TRBV9
D: .
size: .
J: TRBJ1-1

CDR3: CAISDPSSRHEQYF
DNA: TGTGCCATCAGTGATCCCAGCTCCCGTCACGAGCAGTACTTC
V: TRBV10-3
D: .
size: once
J: TRBJ2-7

CDR3: CASSQEGGQFYNEQFF
DNA: TGCGCCAGCAGCCAAGAGGGGGGACAGTTCTACAATGAGCAGTTCTTC
V: TRBV4-1
D: .
size: .
J: TRBJ2-1

CDR3: CASRVRDNYSLHYEQYF
DNA: TGTGCCAGCAGGGTCCGGGACAACTATTCCCTCCACTACGAGCAGTACTTC
V: TRBV28
D: .
size: .
J: TRBJ2-7

CDR3: CASSADSLLTATNEKLFF
DNA: TGTGCCAGCAGTGCCGACAGTCTCCTCACTGCAACTAATGAAAAACTGTTTTTT
V: TRBV6-1
D: .
size: once
J: TRBJ1-4

CDR3: CASSQAGGGSYNEQFF
DNA: TGCGCCAGCAGCCAAGCTGGGGGAGGCTCCTACAATGAGCAGTTCTTC
V: TRBV4-1
D: .
size: .
J: TRBJ2-1

CDR3: CASSSEGLAGGPDEQYF
DNA: TGCGCCAGCAGCTCAGAAGGACTAGCGGGAGGGCCCGACGAGCAGTACTTC
V: TRBV5-1
D: TRBD2
size: .
J: TRBJ2-7

CDR3: CASSTPGQGIQPQHF
DNA: TGCGCCAGCAGCACACCGGGACAGGGCATACAGCCCCAGCATTTT
V: TRBV10-2
D: TRBD1
size: .
J: TRBJ1-5

CDR3: CASSPRPGTRNYNEQFF
DNA: TGTGCCAGCAGCCCGCGCCCCGGGACTAGGAACTACAATGAGCAGTTCTTC
V: TRBV7-9
D: TRBD2
size: .
J: TRBJ2-1

CDR3: CASSFFPGQVYEQYF
DNA: TGTGCCAGCAGCTTCTTCCCGGGACAGGTCTACGAGCAGTACTTC
V: TRBV7-2
D: TRBD1
size: once
J: TRBJ2-7

CDR3: CASSQDSGGSTDTQYF
DNA: TGCGCCAGCAGCCAAGACAGCGGCGGTAGCACAGATACGCAGTATTTT
V: TRBV4-1
D: .
size: .
J: TRBJ2-3

CDR3: CASSLGLPGINEQFF
DNA: TGTGCCAGCAGTTTGGGGCTTCCGGGTATTAATGAGCAGTTCTTC
V: TRBV27
D: .
size: .
J: TRBJ2-1

CDR3: CSVLKARNIYF
DNA: TGCAGCGTTTTGAAGGCCCGTAACATCTACTTT
V: TRBV29-1
D: .
size: .
J: TRBJ1-4

CDR3: CASSLRRGSSSYEQYF
DNA: TGTGCCAGCAGCTTGCGCCGCGGCAGCTCGAGCTACGAGCAGTACTTC
V: TRBV7-9
D: .
size: .
J: TRBJ2-7

CDR3: CASSGFGANYGYTF
DNA: TGTGCCAGCAGCGGGTTTGGGGCGAACTATGGCTACACCTTC
V: TRBV9
D: .
size: .
J: TRBJ1-2

CDR3: CASSRVLSYEQYF
DNA: TGTGCCAGCAGTCGGGTCCTCTCCTACGAGCAGTACTTC
V: TRBV6-1
D: .
size: .
J: TRBJ2-7

CDR3: CASSQQRGSYEQYF
DNA: TGCGCCAGCAGCCAACAGCGGGGATCCTACGAGCAGTACTTC
V: TRBV4-3
D: TRBD2
size: .
J: TRBJ2-7

CDR3: CASRIGNTIYF
DNA: TGTGCCAGCAGGATTGGAAACACCATATATTTT
V: TRBV6-5
D: .
size: .
J: TRBJ1-3

CDR3: CASSLWVDEQFF
DNA: TGTGCCAGCAGCTTATGGGTTGATGAGCAGTTCTTC
V: TRBV7-2
D: .
size: .
J: TRBJ2-1

CDR3: CASSLGSSYEQYF
DNA: TGTGCCAGCAGCTTAGGTAGTTCCTACGAGCAGTACTTC
V: TRBV11-2
D: .
size: .
J: TRBJ2-7

CDR3: CASSLAAEHRTQYF
DNA: TGTGCCAGCAGCTTAGCGGCAGAGCATAGGACCCAGTACTTC
V: TRBV13
D: .
size: .
J: TRBJ2-5

CDR3: CASSWGTLSNTDTQYF
DNA: TGTGCCAGCAGTTGGGGGACTCTGTCCAACACAGATACGCAGTATTTT
V: TRBV27
D: .
size: .
J: TRBJ2-3

CDR3: CASSIGTANTEAFF
DNA: TGTGCCAGTAGTATAGGGACAGCAAACACTGAAGCTTTCTTT
V: TRBV19
D: .
size: .
J: TRBJ1-1

CDR3: CAWSVFTSDEQYF
DNA: TGTGCCTGGAGTGTCTTTACCTCCGATGAGCAGTACTTC
V: TRBV30
D: .
size: .
J: TRBJ2-7

CDR3: CASSFSGTSSEQYF
DNA: TGTGCCAGCAGCTTTTCCGGGACTAGTAGCGAGCAGTACTTC
V: TRBV11-2
D: TRBD2
size: .
J: TRBJ2-7

CDR3: CASSTSGSYNEQFF
DNA: TGTGCCAGCAGCACTAGCGGCTCCTACAATGAGCAGTTCTTC
V: TRBV7-9
D: TRBD2
size: once
J: TRBJ2-1

CDR3: CASSLSGSSEQYF
DNA: TGTGCCAGCAGTTTATCTGGGTCCTCCGAGCAGTACTTC
V: TRBV28
D: .
size: .
J: TRBJ2-7

CDR3: CASSRPRGQGGTDTQYF
DNA: TGTGCCAGCAGCAGGCCCCGGGGACAGGGCGGCACAGATACGCAGTATTTT
V: TRBV7-2
D: TRBD1
size: .
J: TRBJ2-3

CDR3: CASSLGANYYEQYF
DNA: TGTGCCAGCAGCTTAGGGGCGAACTACTACGAGCAGTACTTC
V: TRBV7-9
D: .
size: .
J: TRBJ2-7

CDR3: CASSPGTVLTYEQYF
DNA: TGTGCCAGCAGTCCAGGGACGGTATTAACCTACGAGCAGTACTTC
V: TRBV7-2
D: .
size: .
J: TRBJ2-7

CDR3: CASSPFAGYEQYF
DNA: TGTGCCAGTAGTCCTTTTGCAGGTTACGAGCAGTACTTC
V: TRBV19
D: .
size: .
J: TRBJ2-7

CDR3: CASSILAGRTGELFF
DNA: TGTGCCAGTAGTATACTAGCGGGACGGACCGGGGAGCTGTTTTTT
V: TRBV19
D: TRBD2
size: .
J: TRBJ2-2

CDR3: CASSTRTPNTEAFF
DNA: TGTGCCAGCAGTACCAGGACGCCGAACACTGAAGCTTTCTTT
V: TRBV6-5
D: .
size: .
J: TRBJ1-1

CDR3: CASSLGQGGTYGYTF
DNA: TGTGCCAGCAGCTTAGGACAGGGGGGGACCTATGGCTACACCTTC
V: TRBV11-2
D: TRBD1
size: .
J: TRBJ1-2

CDR3: CASSPGGSYEQYF
DNA: TGTGCCAGTAGCCCGGGGGGCTCCTACGAGCAGTACTTC
V: TRBV19
D: TRBD2
size: .
J: TRBJ2-7